One and the same sample provided the 22 T cell receptor beta chains below, sequenced in a study of blood T cell repertoires in COVID-19. Sequencing used immunoSEQ multiplex PCR; TCRdb keeps in-frame clones, though not all of them. This sample yields roughly 100,000 clones, of which about 80% are seen a single time; more than 9% belongs to the top ten. Material for sequencing was peripheral blood. Every receptor here comes from a man in his 70s with acute or convalescent COVID-19.

This clone was counted a few times. The rearrangement links TRBV28 to TRBJ1-4; 9 bases align to TRBD1. The CDR3 has 16 amino acids. After removal of 5 bases from V and 2 bases from J, the junction contained 6 bases not matched to a gene. Germline CDR1 and CDR2: MDHEN and SYDVKM. As DNA, the CDR3 is TGTGCCAGCAGTAAACACACAGGGGGCACTAATGAAAAACTGTTTTTT. Encoded protein: CASSKHTGGTNEKLFF.

There are a few counts of this clone. The V and J genes are TRBV18 and TRBJ1-1, with 9 bases lining up with TRBD1. Per germline, CDR1 KGHSH and CDR2 LQKENI. V was clipped by 2 bases and J by 4 bases; unmatched bases: 8. The CDR3 runs 16 residues. The CDR3 is CASSPIRDRAGTEAFF. The CDR3 nucleotides read TGTGCCAGCTCACCAATCCGGGACAGGGCGGGCACTGAAGCTTTCTTT.

This sequence joins TRBV18 and TRBJ1-5; maybe TRBD1 (5 bases). The CDR3 runs to 14 residues. CDR1 is KGHSH and CDR2 is LQKENI in the germline V gene. The germline V and J ends were trimmed by 5 bases and 0 bases, with 8 bases remaining between them. The CDR3 sequence is CASSGGLSNQPQHF. In nucleotides, the CDR3 is TGTGCCAGCTCAGGGGGACTTAGCAATCAGCCCCAGCATTTT.

J is TRBJ1-2 and V is TRBV10-2; D is ambiguous. Trimming took 1 base from V and 4 from J, leaving 7 bases between them. Germline CDR1 and CDR2: WSHSY and SAAADI. This CDR3 has 13 residues. The chain's CDR3 is CASSELRFYGYTF. The CDR3 DNA reads as TGCGCCAGCAGTGAGTTACGGTTCTATGGCTACACCTTC.

This chain uses TRBV27 with TRBJ1-1, with 7 bases lining up with TRBD1. This CDR3 comprises 13 residues. Germline assignment: CDR1 MNHEY and CDR2 SMNVEV (reference sequence). The ends lost 8 bases at V and 0 bases at J; junction bases unmatched: 3. For the CDR3, the DNA is TGTGCCAGCGGGACAGATGTGAACACTGAAGCTTTCTTT. The encoded protein is CASGTDVNTEAFF.

The chain links TRBV19 to TRBJ2-1; the match to TRBD2 covers 11 bases. Germline assignment: CDR1 LNHDA and CDR2 SQIVND (reference sequence). The CDR3 loop spans 12 amino acids. After removal of 5 bases from V and 12 bases from J, the junction contained 3 bases not matched to a gene. CDR3 DNA sequence: TGTGCCAGTAGTCTGACTAGCGGGGCGCAGTTCTTC. This encodes CASSLTSGAQFF.

The chain recombines TRBV25-1 with TRBJ1-3; D not resolved. Germline CDR1 and CDR2: MGHDK and SYGVNS. The ends were cut back, 6 bases at V and 0 bases at J, with 6 bases in the middle. The CDR3 runs to 13 residues. The CDR3 DNA sequence: TGTGCCAGCAGGTCGGGCTCTGGAAACACCATATATTTT. It yields the protein CASRSGSGNTIYF.

The chain uses TRBV4-3 and TRBJ2-7; 12 positions match TRBD2. Germline V gene data show CDR1 as LGHNA and CDR2 as YSLEER. V was pared by 4 bases and J by 1 base, with 2 bases of the junction left unmatched. The length of the CDR3 is 15 residues. CDR3 protein: CASSLGLAGSYEQYF. CDR3 nucleotide sequence: TGCGCCAGCAGCCTTGGACTAGCGGGATCCTACGAGCAGTACTTC.

This clone appeared once. The chain carries TRBV12-3 or TRBV12-4 and TRBJ1-6, with 7 bases matching TRBD1. With V trimmed by 5 bases and J by 7 bases, 2 bases remained unmatched. CDR3 length: 13 amino acids. In DNA form, the CDR3 reads TGTGCCAGCAGTGTGACAGGGAATTCACCCCTCCACTTT. Translated, it gives CASSVTGNSPLHF.

V is TRBV7-2 and J is TRBJ2-1, with a weak D call TRBD1 (6 bases). The CDR3 length is 12 residues. V lost 1 base, J lost 11 bases, and 9 bases lay in between. The germline CDR1 and CDR2 sequences are SGHTA and FQGNSA. The CDR3 region has the DNA TGTGCCAGCAGCTTAGGAGGGGGTAAGCAGTTCTTC. Translating gives CASSLGGGKQFF.

This chain joins TRBV6-5 and TRBJ1-2; TRBD1 matches at 10 bases. The CDR3 sequence is 13 residues long. The germline CDR1 and CDR2 sequences are MNHEY and SVGAGI. V trimming: 5 bases; J trimming: 7 bases; junction bases outside the gene matches: 4. In DNA, the CDR3 is TGTGCCAGCAGTCTCCGGGACAGGGGTGGCTACACCTTC. Protein sequence: CASSLRDRGGYTF.

The chain links TRBV11-2 to TRBJ2-2, with TRBD2 identical over 8 bases. The germline V gene has CDR1 SGHAT and CDR2 FQNNGV. There are 16 residues in the CDR3. V trimming: 8 bases; J trimming: 0 bases; junction bases outside the gene matches: 8. The CDR3 is CASCSFSGANTGELFF. The CDR3 nucleotides are TGTGCCAGCTGTTCGTTTAGCGGGGCGAACACCGGGGAGCTGTTTTTT.

In DNA, the CDR3 is TGTGCCAGCAGCTTAATTGGGGGGGAGACCCAGTACTTC. It encodes CASSLIGGETQYF. The rearrangement links TRBV7-2 to TRBJ2-5; the D gene is possibly TRBD2 (6 bases). This CDR3 has 13 residues. Trimming shortened V by 2 bases and J by 5 bases, and 9 bases separated the two germline ends. The germline CDR1 and CDR2 sequences are SGHTA and FQGNSA.

V gene TRBV19 combines with J gene TRBJ2-1; tentative D call: TRBD2 (6 bases). Germline V gene sequence: CDR1 LNHDA, CDR2 SQIVND (reference sequence). CDR3 length: 15 residues. V was pared by 6 bases and J by 2 bases, with 14 bases between. The CDR3 loop is CASSSARGAYNEQFF. The CDR3 nucleotides read TGTGCCAGTAGCTCTGCGCGGGGAGCCTACAATGAGCAGTTCTTC.

This clone was seen just once. V gene TRBV10-2 combines with J gene TRBJ2-6; the match to TRBD2 covers 14 bases. V lost 0 bases to trimming and J lost 0 bases; unmatched junction nucleotides: 1. The length of the CDR3 is 19 residues. The V gene's germline CDR1 is WSHSY and CDR2 SAAADI. Here the CDR3 DNA reads TGCGCCAGCAGTGAGTCGGGACTAGCGGGAGTCTCTGGGGCCAACGTCCTGACTTTC. Protein: CASSESGLAGVSGANVLTF.

The chain uses TRBV29-1 and TRBJ2-5; 10 bases are a match to TRBD2. V dropped 6 bases and J dropped 5; count of bases not matched to a gene: 15. The CDR3 extends over 16 amino acids. Per the germline V gene, CDR1 is SQVTM and CDR2 is ANQGSEA. CDR3 nucleotides: TGCAGCGTCCTAGGGGGACTAGCGCGGGTTTGGGAGACCCAGTACTTC. Translation: CSVLGGLARVWETQYF.

V gene TRBV7-6 combines with J gene TRBJ2-6, with D maybe TRBD1 (6 bases). Trimming cost V 4 bases and J 0 bases, with 7 bases left between them. The CDR3 runs to 15 residues. In germline, CDR1 is SGHVS, CDR2 FNYEAQ. CDR3 protein: CASSSGDSGANVLTF. As DNA, the CDR3 is TGTGCCAGCAGCTCAGGGGACTCTGGGGCCAACGTCCTGACTTTC.

CDR3 loop: CASSMTGRNYNEQFF. For the CDR3, the DNA is TGTGCCAGCAGCATGACAGGGAGAAACTACAATGAGCAGTTCTTC. This rearrangement joins TRBV11-1 to TRBJ2-1; TRBD1 matches 7 bases. V shed 5 bases and J 3 bases; nucleotides not matched to a gene: 7. CDR3 size: 15 residues. Germline CDR1 is SGHAT and CDR2 is FQDESV (reference sequence).

Sample share makes this clone medium-sized. The chain joins TRBV7-9 to TRBJ2-1, with 9 bases fitting TRBD2. Germline V gives CDR1 SEHNR, CDR2 FQNEAQ (reference sequence). CDR3 size: 17 residues. Unmatched junction bases numbered 8, after V lost 5 bases and J lost 0 bases. CDR3 nucleotide sequence: TGTGCCAGCAGCGAACAACTGACTAGCGGCTCCTACAATGAGCAGTTCTTC. As protein: CASSEQLTSGSYNEQFF.

The chain couples TRBV14 to TRBJ1-1, with 8 bases lining up with TRBD1. Per the germline V gene, CDR1 is SGHDN and CDR2 is FVKESK. Unmatched junction bases numbered 3, after V lost 4 bases and J lost 5 bases. This CDR3 contains 13 residues. Written as DNA, the CDR3 is TGTGCCAGCAGCCTCAGACAGGGGACTGAAGCTTTCTTT. Translating gives CASSLRQGTEAFF.

The J gene is TRBJ2-3, the V gene TRBV4-1, with D possibly matching TRBD2 (6 bases). This CDR3 spans 15 amino acids. V lost 4 bases and J 0 bases, leaving 11 bases between the germline ends. Germline values: CDR1 MGHRA, CDR2 YSYEKL. Here the CDR3 reads CASSPFSGSTDTQYF. For the CDR3, the DNA is TGCGCCAGCAGCCCGTTTAGCGGTAGCACAGATACGCAGTATTTT.

The chain joins TRBV7-9 to TRBJ2-5; 7 positions match TRBD2. V lost 4 bases, J lost 5 bases, and 10 bases stayed unmatched. Looked up from germline, CDR1 is SEHNR and CDR2 is FQNEAQ (reference sequence). The CDR3 runs 15 residues. The CDR3 region is CASSWLAALGETQYF. The DNA for the CDR3 is TGTGCCAGCAGCTGGCTAGCGGCGCTAGGGGAGACCCAGTACTTC.